This T cell receptor beta chain was sequenced during a study of T cells in Graves' hyperthyroidism and ophthalmopathy (dated by TCRdb to the late 2010s). Regarding the research as a whole: To identify TCR V-J signatures that set the groups apart, the researchers used a discovery cohort of 100 patients, made up of around 40 with Graves' ophthalmopathy and 55 to 65 with stable Graves' hyperthyroidism. Prospective prediction of ophthalmopathy was tested in an independent validation cohort of fewer than 20 hyperthyroidism patients and some 17 patients who later progressed to ophthalmopathy. The approximately 98 discovery patients were randomly divided into training and test sets at a 7:3 ratio. Thyroid tissue and blood T-cell repertoires from more than five Graves' hyperthyroidism patients were also compared in the study. Following sampling, methimazole starting at 30 mg daily was given to hyperthyroidism patients, and high-dose intravenous methylprednisolone was given to ophthalmopathy patients. The paper describes TCR Vbeta CDR3 sequencing of 135 peripheral blood samples, made up of about 40 ophthalmopathy patients, 70 to 75 hyperthyroidism patients and some 17 progressor patients. The paper's findings and limits, for the study overall: No statistical method was used to set the sample size in advance, and investigators knew the group allocation. A 13 V-J signature model separated ophthalmopathy from stable hyperthyroidism, with 87.88% sensitivity and just under 84% specificity in cross-validation and 80%/75% in testing. In validation, the model predicted progression to ophthalmopathy with around 71% sensitivity and about 72% specificity, a median of approximately 6.7 months before onset. Most expanded thyroid clonotypes (frequency above 0.001) were also detected in blood, suggesting blood repertoires may reflect thyroid immune responses.

Remarks on this clonotype: Its antigen is not yet known. Per-base qualities were not stored, and no clone one base away is much larger.

The TCR beta CDR3 regions were amplified from the RNA transcripts. For the first round of RT-PCR on the TCR CDR3, the HTBI primer set was used together with the Qiagen OneStep RT-PCR kit. A second multiplex PCR round built the libraries, followed by size selection and purification. Sequencing of the libraries was done on an Illumina HiSeq2000 using paired-end 100 bp reads. On the authors' methods: SOAPnuke was used to process the raw data, removing reads that contained adapters or uncalled bases, had a mean Phred below 15, or lacked an exact match to the constant primer or identifier. High-quality paired reads were merged with COPE v1.2.5, and unique nucleotide sequences were defined as clonotypes. Clonotypes were aligned to IMGT TRBV, TRBD and TRBJ reference segments using MiTCR v1.1. Analysis was restricted to V-J combinations with a frequency above 0.0001, which covered roughly 99% of repertoires. A TCS score was defined as the ratio of F50 (clonal expansion) to E x V (chaos), with BLOSUM62-based TCRdist applied between CDR3 peptides within each V-J. Welch's t-statistics and random forest reduced roughly 530 V-J features to 10 to 15, which were used in a naive Bayes classifier (R e1071). The Morisita-Horn index was used to measure how similar the thyroid and blood repertoires were. TCRdb cleaned the public reads at Q25 with fastp, built clones with MiXCR and kept in-frame beta chains. For every CDR3 protein sequence, its rows merge into one entry that carries the most common genes and DNA. The V and J calls follow TCRdb's processing rather than the paper's. This sample has over 500,000 distinct CDR3 sequences in its table, and 46% of those were observed once. About 45% of the sample is taken by the ten largest.

Any patient with an uncontrolled infection, another autoimmune disease, pregnancy or lactation was excluded. Diagnoses relied on clinical symptoms, serum thyroxine and TRAb, thyroid ultrasound and orbital computed tomography. Trizol reagent was used to extract total RNA, and RNA quality was then checked on an Agilent 2100 Bioanalyzer. The CDR3 holds 15 amino acids from the cysteine to the phenylalanine. The CDR3 DNA has 45 bases and is translated from base 1. Trimmed from V: 11 bases; trimmed from J: 0 bases; junction bases lacking a gene match: 8. The germline V gene encodes CDR1 ENHRY and CDR2 SYGVKD.

The material sequenced was peripheral blood or thyroid tissue (not recorded which). The receptor's source is an adult woman with Graves' disease, either hyperthyroidism or ophthalmopathy (not recorded which). This receptor chain uses TRBV10-3 and TRBJ2-7; TRBD2 agrees with 12 junctional bases. The nucleotide sequence reads TGTGCCGCGAGGACTAGCGGGGCTAACTCCTACGAGCAGTACTTC. Its protein product is CAARTSGANSYEQYF.